A selection of T cell receptor beta chains follows, all from one sample in a study of blood T cell repertoires in COVID-19. Some clones are missing from TCRdb's copy, which holds only in-frame ones; the method was immunoSEQ multiplex PCR. The sample records about 320,000 clones, approximately 89% being singletons. Material for sequencing was peripheral blood. These receptors came from a woman younger than 45 with COVID-19, enrolled during active disease. CDR3s include the opening cysteine and the closing phenylalanine or tryptophan. The D gene is left open where the match is weak. A row's size may be missing; if present it is once, few, many or a size class.

size: few
D: TRBD2
V: TRBV6-2/TRBV6-3
J: TRBJ2-7
DNA: TGTGCCAGCAGTTACACGGGGACTAGGCACGAGCAGTACTTC
CDR3: CASSYTGTRHEQYF

size: -
D: -
V: TRBV7-2
J: TRBJ1-2
DNA: TGTGCCAGCAGCTTGAGTCAGGGAATATATGGCTACACCTTC
CDR3: CASSLSQGIYGYTF

size: -
D: TRBD2
V: TRBV18
J: TRBJ2-1
DNA: TGTGCCAGCTCACCACCGGAGAGCGGGGGGGTGAATGAGCAGTTCTTC
CDR3: CASSPPESGGVNEQFF

size: -
D: TRBD1
V: TRBV14
J: TRBJ1-1
DNA: TGTGCCAGCAGCCAAATGGGACAGGGAGCCACTGAAGCTTTCTTT
CDR3: CASSQMGQGATEAFF

size: -
D: -
V: TRBV5-4
J: TRBJ1-1
DNA: TGTGCCAGCAGCTTGATTCCCTCGGAGGAAGCTTTCTTT
CDR3: CASSLIPSEEAFF

size: -
D: -
V: TRBV7-9
J: TRBJ2-7
DNA: TGTGCCAGCAGGTTAGCGTTGCAGGGCTCCCACGAGCAGTACTTC
CDR3: CASRLALQGSHEQYF

size: -
D: TRBD2
V: TRBV5-1
J: TRBJ2-1
DNA: TGCGCCAGCAGCCCCGGACCGGGACTAGCGGGGGGGGGTTACAATGAGCAGTTCTTC
CDR3: CASSPGPGLAGGGYNEQFF

size: -
D: TRBD1
V: TRBV5-8
J: TRBJ2-7
DNA: TGTGCCAGCAGCTTGGCCGGGACAGGGACCTCCTACGAGCAGTACTTC
CDR3: CASSLAGTGTSYEQYF

size: few
D: TRBD2
V: TRBV7-6
J: TRBJ2-2
DNA: TGTGCCAGCAGCAAACAAGTAGCGGGGGAGCCCCGCGGGGAGCTGTTTTTT
CDR3: CASSKQVAGEPRGELFF

size: once
D: -
V: TRBV7-2
J: TRBJ2-1
DNA: TGTGCCAGCAGTTATCAGGGCGTTCCGTCCTACAATGAGCAGTTCTTC
CDR3: CASSYQGVPSYNEQFF